The sequence of this T cell receptor (beta chain) was determined in a study of OX40 agonist ivuxolimab in advanced cancers. Study in general: Partial responses, seen in three patients, involved one hepatocellular carcinoma and two cutaneous melanomas. Study-wide results and limits: Blood T cells, both CD4+ and CD8+, expanded clonally by week 6 at 0.1 to 3.0 mg/kg.

Note on this clone: What it binds is not known.

V was shortened by 0 bases and J by 3 bases, with 9 bases between the two germline ends. Per germline, CDR1 SGHTS and CDR2 YDEGEE. This CDR3 has 15 residues. TCRdb's table, derived via immunoSEQ multiplex PCR, lists solely in-frame clones and lacks some. The sample holds tens of thousands of clones, 89% seen once. V is TRBV5-8 and J is TRBJ2-2; either TRBD1 or TRBD2 may fit D (5 bases each). The sequence was collected from an adult with an advanced solid tumor such as melanoma, head and neck, liver or kidney cancer. Sample: CD4+ or CD8+ T cells sorted from blood, taken in a trial of the OX40 agonist ivuxolimab. The chain's CDR3 is CASSLGGTYTGELFF. The CDR3, as DNA: TGTGCCAGCAGCTTGGGGGGGACGTACACCGGGGAGCTGTTTTTT.